This T cell receptor (beta chain) was documented in a study of T cell changes during pregnancy in multiple sclerosis. This table comes from immunoSEQ multiplex PCR, and its TCRdb copy is limited to in-frame clones, with some not included. The table has just over 60,000 clones, about 90% seen once. Germline assignment: CDR1 SGDLS and CDR2 YYNGEE. CDR3 length equals 16 residues. V trimming: 3 bases; J trimming: 4 bases; junction bases outside the gene matches: 6. This clone showed up just once. The sequence came from a female donor in good health, enrolled as a control in a pregnancy study. Material: peripheral blood, obtained in the second trimester of pregnancy. V and J are TRBV9 and TRBJ2-2, with TRBD2 matching over 10 bases. For the CDR3, the DNA is TGTGCCAGCAGCGCCGGACTAGCGGCCCTCACCGGGGAGCTGTTTTTT. It yields the protein CASSAGLAALTGELFF.